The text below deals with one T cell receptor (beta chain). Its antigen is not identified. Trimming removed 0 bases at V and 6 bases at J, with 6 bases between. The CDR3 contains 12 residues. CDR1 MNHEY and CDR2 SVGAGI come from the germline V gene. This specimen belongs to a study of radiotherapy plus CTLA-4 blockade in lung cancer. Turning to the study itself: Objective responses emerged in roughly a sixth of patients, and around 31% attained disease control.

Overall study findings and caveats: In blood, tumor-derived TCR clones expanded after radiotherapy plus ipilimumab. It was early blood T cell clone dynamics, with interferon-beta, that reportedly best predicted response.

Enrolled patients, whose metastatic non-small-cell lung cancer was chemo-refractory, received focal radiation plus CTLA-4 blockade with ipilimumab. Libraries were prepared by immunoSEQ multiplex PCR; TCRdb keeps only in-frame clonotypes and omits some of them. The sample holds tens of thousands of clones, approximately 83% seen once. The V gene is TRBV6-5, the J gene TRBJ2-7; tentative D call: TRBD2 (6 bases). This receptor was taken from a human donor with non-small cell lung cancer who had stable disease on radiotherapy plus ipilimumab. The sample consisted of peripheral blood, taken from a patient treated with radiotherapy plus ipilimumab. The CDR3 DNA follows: TGTGCCAGCAGTTACTCGGGAGGCGAGCAGTACTTC. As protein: CASSYSGGEQYF.